Here is one T cell receptor (beta chain) with its context. Its matching antigen is unknown. This specimen comes from a study of T cells in Graves' hyperthyroidism and ophthalmopathy. Points from the study as a whole: Separating ophthalmopathy from stable hyperthyroidism was achieved by a 13 V-J model. Blood also showed most of the thyroid clonotypes that were expanded above 0.001.

Researchers took RNA transcripts and amplified the TCR beta CDR3 regions from them. The study used the HTBI primer set for a first-round RT-PCR of the TCR CDR3. TCRdb ran MiXCR on the multiplex PCR reads and lists one entry per CDR3 protein. This table has about 700,000 distinct CDR3 sequences, 14% appearing once. The ends lost 5 bases at V and 0 bases at J; junction bases unmatched: 10. The CDR3 spans 17 residues. The germline V gene encodes CDR1 GTSNPN and CDR2 SVGIG (reference sequence). The sequence derives from a woman under 30 with Graves' hyperthyroidism. Material for sequencing was blood. V gene TRBV30 combines with J gene TRBJ2-2, with TRBD1 identical over 9 bases. This CDR3 reads CAWSKDRGLSNTGELFF. The CDR3 nucleotides read TGTGCCTGGTCCAAGGACAGGGGACTCTCGAACACCGGGGAGCTGTTTTTT.